This T cell receptor beta chain was obtained from a study of vaccination and CD4 T cells after COVID-19 (dated by TCRdb to 2021 to 2024). Broadly, across the study: Convalescent patients had a positive SARS-CoV-2 result on nasal swab PCR, and of these patients, fewer than ten had mild disease and one had severe disease. In the convalescent cohort there were six males and four females, among whom were two Hispanic individuals, seven Caucasians, two Asians and one multiracial person. Each participant got two doses of either the Pfizer-BioNTech BNT162b2 vaccine (n=8) or the Moderna mRNA-1273 vaccine (n=2). Post-COVID blood samples from convalescent patients were collected a median of approximately 93 days after diagnosis, with a range of about 35 to 161 days. Post-vaccine blood samples were collected a median of around 70 days after the second vaccine dose, ranging from roughly 12 to 250 days. Overlapping spike peptide pools from SARS-CoV-2 and from the common cold coronaviruses HCoV-NL63, HCoV-OC43 and HCoV-229E were used as culture stimuli. Control cultures used a CEFX viral epitope pool as positive control, an HIV-1 Nef peptide pool as negative control, or no peptide. The spike-specific CD4+ TCR repertoire was compared before and after mRNA vaccination in ten to eleven COVID-19 convalescent patients and several infection-naive healthy vaccine recipients. Paper-wide results and their limitations: In convalescent patients, a median around 90% of post-vaccine SARS-CoV-2-reactive clones were detected only after vaccination, suggesting vaccine-specific priming. In convalescent patients, nearly all vaccine-specific clones (304 of 307) were found to be mono-reactive for SARS-CoV-2 spike rather than cross-reactive with common cold coronaviruses. Although the median number of SARS-CoV-2-reactive clonotypes went up from 21 after infection to some 38 after vaccination, the increase was not significant. Relatively few convalescent patients were included in the study, and early timepoints after natural infection were not analyzed.

Per the publication, the treatment or condition label means: approximately nine-day PBMC culture with coronavirus spike peptide pools or control peptides (ViraFEST assay). The ViraFEST assay, used in the study, expanded antigen-specific T cells with peptide pools and then identified the expanded clonotypes through TCR sequencing. The convalescent patients' positive SARS-CoV-2 PCR tests were from March to December 2020, which was before the Alpha, Beta and Delta variants emerged in the United States. Each well held two million PBMCs cultured with around 10 ug/ml peptide pools in IMDM containing 5% human AB serum and around 10 IU/ml IL-2. On days 3 and 7, half of the culture medium was replaced with fresh IL-2-containing medium. After nine to eleven days of culture, CD4+ T cells were isolated by negative selection with the EasySep CD4+ T cell isolation kit. Ficoll-Paque Plus gradient centrifugation was used to isolate PBMCs from whole blood, and the isolated PBMCs were then either used fresh or cryopreserved at -140C. In general, triplicate wells were set up for every culture condition.

The library was obtained by PCR. DNA from cultured CD4+ T cells was subjected to TCR sequencing with the Oncomine TCR Beta short-read assay at the Johns Hopkins FTIC core. The QIAamp micro DNA kit was used to extract genomic DNA from the cultured CD4+ T cells. Oncomine TCR Beta libraries made from cultured CD4+ T cells were pooled using unique dual indexes and sequenced on an Illumina iSeq 100. The study's own analysis went as follows. Non-productive sequences were removed, and CDR3s not starting with C, not ending with F or W, or shorter than 7 amino acids were discarded. Antigen-specific clonotypes were identified using the MANAFEST web application through comparison of peptide-stimulated wells with reference and other culture wells. For a clone to be called positive, the clone needed an FDR below 0.05, an odds ratio above 5, and a productive frequency above 0.1% in at least two of three replicate wells. A clonotype counted as cross-reactive if it showed significant expansion both in the SARS-CoV-2 spike wells and in at least one common cold coronavirus spike condition. CDR3 homology was assessed with Levenshtein distances (stringdist) and unrooted phylogenetic trees (ape) in R version 3.6.1. Starting from the raw public reads, TCRdb applied fastp trimming at Q25, assembled clones with MiXCR and retained in-frame beta chains. Here each entry gathers all rows of one CDR3 protein and keeps the most common genes and DNA. TCRdb's processing, not the authors', yielded these V and J calls. The sample records some 15,000 distinct CDR3 sequences, approximately 33% of which are singletons. In total, the top ten clones hold roughly 10% of the sample.

Comments on this clonotype: No antigen is known for it. Within one base of it there is no much larger clone, and no base qualities were kept.

Sequences MNHNS (CDR1) and SASEGT (CDR2) are obtained from the germline V gene. V and J lose 7 bases and 5 bases, and a span of 25 bases separates them. The CDR3 measures 17 amino acids from cysteine to phenylalanine. Left in the record is the CDR3 DNA by itself, 51 bases read in frame from the first base. The chain joins TRBV6-1 to TRBJ2-3; TRBD1 could be the D gene, as 6 bases match. This receptor was taken from a human donor who had recovered from COVID-19. The input for sequencing was CD4+ T cells from blood, cultured in vitro, taken after SARS-CoV-2 vaccination. The DNA sequence is given as TGTGCCAGCACCTCACCGAAGAGGGGGACCCCGGGAGATACGCAGTATTTT. It codes for CASTSPKRGTPGDTQYF.